Presented here are 27 T cell receptor beta chains from one specimen sequenced in a study of cytomegalovirus exposure and HLA in healthy donors. Primers: 60 Vbeta forward and 13 Jbeta reverse. Generated by immunoSEQ multiplex PCR, the TCRdb table keeps only in-frame clones and is missing some. The sample has 100,000 to 150,000 clones; roughly 86% are singletons. The specimen sequenced was PBMCs. These receptors came from a man in his late teens or twenties in good health and CMV-seronegative.

This chain joins TRBV5-5 and TRBJ2-7; 9 nucleotides align to TRBD1. CDR3 size: 14 residues. CDR1 is SGHKS, CDR2 YYEKEE, per germline (reference sequence). The V segment lost 4 bases and the J segment 4 bases; nucleotides outside the gene matches: 6. Written as DNA, the CDR3 is TGTGCCAGCAGCCCGGGACAGGGTAGTTACGAGCAGTACTTC. Translating gives CASSPGQGSYEQYF.

Only one count was recorded for this clone. The CDR3 sequence: CASSLTRKSQGAIYEQFF. For the CDR3, the DNA is TGTGCCAGCAGCTTAACTCGGAAGTCGCAGGGGGCGATTTATGAGCAGTTCTTC. This chain uses TRBV7-8 with TRBJ2-1, with 8 positions matching TRBD1. Trimming removed 2 bases from V and 8 bases from J; junction bases left unmatched: 17. Per germline, CDR1 SGHVS and CDR2 FQNEAQ. This CDR3 region has 18 residues.

The rearrangement links TRBV7-9 to TRBJ2-5; 7 nucleotides align to TRBD2. The CDR3 consists of 15 residues. Germline loops: CDR1 SEHNR, CDR2 FQNEAQ (reference sequence). V dropped 0 bases and J dropped 2; count of bases not matched to a gene: 3. The CDR3 bases are TGTGCCAGCAGCTTAGCGGGGGGGGATCAAGAGACCCAGTACTTC. Its translation: CASSLAGGDQETQYF.

V gene TRBV27 combines with J gene TRBJ2-2; D remains ambiguous. V lost 0 bases, J lost 7 bases, and 6 bases lay in between. CDR3 length: 13 residues. The V gene's germline CDR1 is MNHEY and CDR2 SMNVEV (reference sequence). CDR3 bases: TGTGCCAGCAGTTTATCGAACGGCGGGGAGCTGTTTTTT. Translated, it gives CASSLSNGGELFF.

This clone occurred a few times. The chain joins TRBV5-5 to TRBJ2-7; TRBD1 aligns across 8 bases. The CDR3 runs to 16 residues. Losses at the gene ends were 2 bases for V and 4 bases for J; bases not matched to a gene: 11. Germline V lookup: CDR1 SGHKS, CDR2 YYEKEE (reference sequence). As DNA, the CDR3 is TGTGCCAGCAGCTTAATGCCCGGACAGGGCCCTTACGAGCAGTACTTC. As protein: CASSLMPGQGPYEQYF.

The chain is built from TRBV14 and TRBJ1-6; 10 bases are shared with TRBD1. The V gene's germline CDR1 is SGHDN and CDR2 FVKESK. This CDR3 region has 15 residues. V lost 5 bases and J lost 9; bases outside the gene matches: 7. CDR3 protein: CASSVRQGAVSPLHF. DNA of the CDR3: TGTGCCAGCAGCGTACGACAGGGGGCCGTTTCACCCCTCCACTTT.

The chain recombines TRBV7-9 with TRBJ1-5, with 7 nucleotides matching TRBD1. Germline V gene data show CDR1 as SEHNR and CDR2 as FQNEAQ (reference sequence). This CDR3 is 17 amino acids long. V shed 2 bases and J 5 bases; nucleotides not matched to a gene: 12. CDR3 coding DNA: TGTGCCAGCAGCTTATGGGGGCCTCAGGGGGAGGATCAGCCCCAGCATTTT. It is translated as CASSLWGPQGEDQPQHF.

Only one count was recorded for this clone. The CDR3 sequence: CASSSAAGLAGGNEQFF. The CDR3 DNA follows: TGTGCCAGCAGCTCGGCCGCCGGACTAGCGGGGGGAAATGAGCAGTTCTTC. The rearrangement joins TRBV5-4 to TRBJ2-1; 14 bases are a match to TRBD2. Germline values: CDR1 SGHNT, CDR2 YYREEE (reference sequence). The CDR3 extends over 17 amino acids. With 3 bases clipped from V and 7 bases from J, the junction kept 9 bases outside the gene matches.

CDR3 nucleotides: TGTGCCAGCAGCCGACTAACGATAGGGACAGGGGGTAATGAGCAGTTCTTC. Translation: CASSRLTIGTGGNEQFF. The chain joins TRBV11-2 to TRBJ2-1, with TRBD1 matching 11 bases. The CDR3 sequence is 17 residues long. Trimming took 5 bases from V and 7 from J; bases not matched to a gene: 13. Germline CDR1 SGHAT, CDR2 FQNNGV. Filled out from reference TRBV11-2 and TRBJ2-1, the complete variable domain reads EAGVAQSPRYKIIEKRQSVAFWCNPISGHATLYWYQQILGQGPKLLIQFQNNGVVDDSQLPKDRFSAERLKGVDSTLKIQPAKLEDSAVYLCASSRLTIGTGGNEQFFGPGTRLTVL.

The V and J genes are TRBV2 and TRBJ2-1; D is ambiguous. CDR1 is SNHLY, CDR2 FYNNEI, per germline. This CDR3 has 10 residues. Trimming cost V 4 bases and J 10 bases, with 5 bases left between them. The CDR3 reads CASSVLEQFF. DNA of the CDR3: TGTGCCAGCAGTGTTTTAGAGCAGTTCTTC.

The V gene is TRBV5-1, the J gene TRBJ2-7; D perhaps matches TRBD1 (5 bases). This CDR3 spans 13 amino acids. Germline-derived CDR1 and CDR2 are SGHRS and YFSETQ. The V end lost 3 bases, the J end lost 1 base, and 8 bases lay between the germline ends. The CDR3 bases are TGCGCCAGCAGCTCCGACAGATCCTACGAGCAGTACTTC. It encodes CASSSDRSYEQYF.

V gene TRBV2 combines with J gene TRBJ2-5; D is undetermined. The V gene lost 6 bases and the J gene lost 2 bases, with 13 bases spanning the gap. Germline loops: CDR1 SNHLY, CDR2 FYNNEI. This CDR3 region has 14 residues. DNA of the CDR3: TGTGCCAGCAGGAAGACAAGATTACAAGAGACCCAGTACTTC. This encodes CASRKTRLQETQYF.

V and J are TRBV10-2 and TRBJ2-3; a possible D gene is TRBD2 (7 bases). V lost 0 bases and J 4 bases, leaving 14 bases between the germline ends. The CDR3 length is 16 residues. Looked up from germline, CDR1 is WSHSY and CDR2 is SAAADI. This CDR3 reads CASSESRGGAADTQYF. CDR3 nucleotide sequence: TGCGCCAGCAGTGAGTCGAGGGGGGGCGCCGCAGATACGCAGTATTTT.

The rearrangement uses TRBV7-2 and TRBJ2-3; D gene ambiguous. Per the germline V gene, CDR1 is SGHTA and CDR2 is FQGNSA. The CDR3 contains 14 residues. Trimming shortened V by 7 bases and J by 0 bases, and 11 bases separated the two germline ends. CDR3 sequence: CASTEYASTDTQYF. CDR3 in DNA: TGTGCCAGCACGGAGTATGCTAGCACAGATACGCAGTATTTT.

V is TRBV10-3 and J is TRBJ2-7, with D perhaps matching TRBD2 (5 bases). Germline V gene data show CDR1 as ENHRY and CDR2 as SYGVKD. CDR3 length: 15 amino acids. Trimming pared 2 bases from V and 4 bases from J, leaving 15 bases between. The CDR3 nucleotides are TGTGCCATCAGTGAGCGCGAACTAGAAGGGTACGAGCAGTACTTC. It translates to CAISERELEGYEQYF.

J is TRBJ1-1 and V is TRBV2, with D possibly being TRBD1 (6 bases). V was clipped by 6 bases and J by 4 bases, with 9 bases between them. The CDR3 has 12 amino acids. The germline CDR1 and CDR2 sequences are SNHLY and FYNNEI. The CDR3 spells CASRLQGTEAFF. CDR3 DNA sequence: TGTGCCAGCAGGTTACAGGGCACTGAAGCTTTCTTT.

The V and J genes are TRBV9 and TRBJ1-3; D is perhaps TRBD1 (5 bases). Trimming stripped 0 bases from V and 0 bases from J, with 7 bases between. This CDR3 is 15 amino acids long. The germline V gene has CDR1 SGDLS and CDR2 YYNGEE. The CDR3 spells CASSVEGVSGNTIYF. CDR3 in DNA: TGTGCCAGCAGCGTAGAAGGGGTCTCTGGAAACACCATATATTTT.

J is TRBJ2-1 and V is TRBV2, with 13 bases identical to TRBD2. The trim removed 6 bases at V and 8 bases at J, leaving 7 bases unmatched. The CDR3 is made up of 15 amino acids. CDR1 is SNHLY and CDR2 is FYNNEI in the germline V gene. The CDR3 reads CASSPTSGGADEQFF. CDR3 DNA: TGTGCCAGCAGCCCCACTAGCGGGGGGGCGGATGAGCAGTTCTTC.

V is TRBV10-3 and J is TRBJ1-1, with D maybe TRBD1 (5 bases). V was clipped by 3 bases and J by 1 base, with 6 bases between them. The CDR3 is 13 amino acids. The V gene's germline CDR1 is ENHRY and CDR2 SYGVKD. The CDR3 region has the DNA TGTGCCATCAGTGAAGGACAGAACACTGAAGCTTTCTTT. Encoded protein: CAISEGQNTEAFF.

The chain couples TRBV7-8 to TRBJ1-2; 7 nucleotides line up with TRBD1. V lost 5 bases and J lost 4; bases outside the gene matches: 4. CDR3 size: 13 residues. Germline V gene sequence: CDR1 SGHVS, CDR2 FQNEAQ. CDR3 region: CASSQGQLYGYTF. The CDR3 region has the DNA TGTGCCAGCAGCCAGGGACAGCTCTATGGCTACACCTTC. Full variable domain (missing parts from reference TRBV7-8 and TRBJ1-2): GAGVSQSPRYKVAKRGQDVALRCDPISGHVSLFWYQQALGQGPEFLTYFQNEAQLDKSGLPSDRFFAERPEGSVSTLKIQRTQQEDSAVYLCASSQGQLYGYTFGSGTRLTVV.

The table lists this clone with a count of one. The rearrangement uses TRBV27 and TRBJ2-1, with a weak D call TRBD1 (5 bases). Germline V gene lookup returns CDR1 MNHEY and CDR2 SMNVEV (reference sequence). Trimming cost V 6 bases and J 6 bases, with 18 bases left between them. The CDR3 has 15 amino acids. CDR3 sequence (DNA): TGTGCCAGCAGGGTGGGGCTAGTCTCGGCCAATGAGCAGTTCTTC. It is translated as CASRVGLVSANEQFF.

The gene calls are TRBV7-9 and TRBJ1-1; 11 nucleotides match TRBD1. Looked up from germline, CDR1 is SEHNR and CDR2 is FQNEAQ (reference sequence). The CDR3 runs to 17 residues. The V segment lost 2 bases and the J segment 0 bases; nucleotides outside the gene matches: 5. The DNA of the CDR3 is TGTGCCAGCAGCTTACCGGGACAGGGGGAAGTGAACACTGAAGCTTTCTTT. As protein: CASSLPGQGEVNTEAFF.

A single count supports this clone. The CDR3 sequence is CASSPGTGGNTEAFF. CDR3 DNA sequence: TGTGCCAGCTCACCTGGGACAGGGGGGAACACTGAAGCTTTCTTT. The genes are TRBV18 and TRBJ1-1, with 11 bases aligning to TRBD1. Trimming at V came to 3 bases and at J to 1 base, leaving 1 base not matched to a gene. The CDR3 totals 15 residues. CDR1 is KGHSH and CDR2 is LQKENI in the germline V gene.

V gene TRBV9 combines with J gene TRBJ2-2; weak D call: TRBD2 (6 bases). Germline values: CDR1 SGDLS, CDR2 YYNGEE. Trimming stripped 3 bases from V and 5 bases from J, with 17 bases between. CDR3 length equals 16 residues. In DNA, the CDR3 is TGTGCCAGCAGCGCTGGGGGATCCGCGGGGACCGGGGAGCTGTTTTTT. Its protein product is CASSAGGSAGTGELFF.

This chain joins TRBV18 and TRBJ2-1, with TRBD1 identical over 9 bases. The ends lost 3 bases at V and 1 base at J; junction bases unmatched: 4. CDR1 and CDR2 from the germline V gene are KGHSH and LQKENI. There are 16 residues in the CDR3. This CDR3 is CASSPPGQGSYNEQFF. CDR3 coding DNA: TGTGCCAGCTCACCCCCGGGACAGGGATCCTACAATGAGCAGTTCTTC.

The V gene is TRBV6-6, the J gene TRBJ2-1, with 13 bases identical to TRBD2. The CDR3 is made up of 15 amino acids. With 5 bases clipped from V and 10 bases from J, the junction kept 8 bases outside the gene matches. Germline-derived CDR1 and CDR2 are MNHNY and SVGAGI (reference sequence). CDR3 sequence reads: CASSRGTSGVREQFF. CDR3 sequence (DNA): TGTGCCAGCAGTCGCGGGACTAGCGGGGTCCGGGAGCAGTTCTTC.

The V gene is TRBV7-9, the J gene TRBJ2-5; 11 nucleotides match TRBD2. CDR1 SEHNR and CDR2 FQNEAQ come from the germline V gene (reference sequence). The ends lost 5 bases at V and 4 bases at J; junction bases unmatched: 12. The CDR3 is made up of 17 amino acids. CDR3 in amino acids: CASSPRASGGPGETQYF. The CDR3 DNA is TGTGCCAGCAGCCCCCGTGCTAGCGGGGGGCCAGGAGAGACCCAGTACTTC. The full variable domain, completed using reference TRBV7-9 and TRBJ2-5, is DTGVSQNPRHKITKRGQNVTFRCDPISEHNRLYWYRQTLGQGPEFLTYFQNEAQLEKSRLLSDRFSAERPKGSFSTLEIQRTEQGDSAMYLCASSPRASGGPGETQYFGPGTRLLVL.